Detailed here is one T cell receptor (beta chain). The V end lost 6 bases, the J end lost 13 bases, and 19 bases lay between the germline ends. Germline V gene sequence: CDR1 MNHNS, CDR2 SASEGT. The CDR3 extends over 14 amino acids. The investigators amplified TCR beta CDR3 regions from RNA transcripts. The HTBI primer set served for first-round RT-PCR of the TCR CDR3. One entry per CDR3 protein results from TCRdb running MiXCR on the multiplex PCR reads. The table has 660,000 or so distinct CDR3 sequences, around 21% seen once; the top ten hold around a third. The entry originates in a study of T cells in Graves' hyperthyroidism and ophthalmopathy. Across the whole study: Prior to any treatment, at the point of initial diagnosis, peripheral blood was collected.

Source material: blood. This TCR was recovered from a man younger than 45 with Graves' ophthalmopathy. The rearrangement uses TRBV6-1 and TRBJ1-6; weak D call: TRBD1 (6 bases). CDR3 amino acids: CASSKGGPAGPLHF. DNA of the CDR3: TGTGCCAGCAGCAAAGGGGGGCCCGCGGGGCCCCTCCACTTT.